This T cell receptor beta chain was recorded in a study of blood T cell repertoires in COVID-19. Across the whole study: Researchers got acute and convalescent COVID-19 samples from the United States, Italy and Spain.

Trimming removed 2 bases from V and 8 bases from J, with 15 bases in between. This CDR3 spans 15 amino acids. Study processing details: How many nucleated cells were present was estimated from reference gene primer amplification. The method was immunoSEQ multiplex PCR; TCRdb's version includes in-frame clones alone and lacks a portion of them. That table furnishes V, J and clone size, whereas the DNA furnished D and trimming. The table records more than 200,000 clones, roughly 85% of them present only once. Sequenced sample: peripheral blood. The rearrangement links TRBV23-1 to TRBJ1-4, with a tentative D call TRBD1 (5 bases). TRBV23-1 is an ORF; its function is uncertain. This sequence was found in a woman between 40 and 55 years old with active or convalescent COVID-19. CDR3 coding DNA: TGCGCCAGCAGTCAAGTAACAGGTTATGAGGAAAAACTGTTTTTT. This translates into CASSQVTGYEEKLFF.